The rows below give T cell receptor beta chains drawn from one sample of a study of beta chain features in type 1 diabetes. Repertoires were generated with immunoSEQ multiplex PCR, while TCRdb's copy carries only in-frame clones and drops some. The table includes 900,000 or so clones, roughly a sixth detected once. Sequenced material: naive CD4+ T cells from blood. The source is a woman between 18 and 29 years old in good health. Each CDR3 is given with its conserved first and last residue. Fields, in order: V gene, clone size, J gene, CDR3 length, D gene, CDR3 DNA, CDR3 protein. The D gene is left open where the match is weak. A row's size may be missing; if present it is once, few, many or a size class.

>TRBV7-9|NA|TRBJ2-5|15|NA
TGTGCCAGCAGCTTCGGCCGACAGGACCAAGAGACCCAGTACTTC
CASSFGRQDQETQYF
>TRBV28|NA|TRBJ2-5|16|TRBD2
TGTGCCAGCAGCCATGGACTAGCGGGATTCCAAGAGACCCAGTACTTC
CASSHGLAGFQETQYF
>TRBV7-2|NA|TRBJ2-7|12|NA
TGTGCCAGCAGCTTACAGGGGTACGAGCAGTACTTC
CASSLQGYEQYF
>TRBV7-2|few|TRBJ2-3|17|TRBD2
TGTGCCAGCCGCCGGACTAGCGGGTCCCCTAGCACAGATACGCAGTATTTT
CASRRTSGSPSTDTQYF
>TRBV27|NA|TRBJ1-2|12|TRBD1
TGTGCCAGCAGTCCTGACAGGGCTGGCTACACCTTC
CASSPDRAGYTF
>TRBV5-6|NA|TRBJ2-5|12|NA
TGTGCCAGCAGCCCGCCCGGAGAGACCCAGTACTTC
CASSPPGETQYF
>TRBV5-4|NA|TRBJ2-1|14|TRBD2
TGTGCCAGCAAGGGGACTAGCGGGACCAGTGAGCAGTTCTTC
CASKGTSGTSEQFF
>TRBV29-1|few|TRBJ2-1|16|TRBD1
TGCAGCGTTGACACCCCGGGACAGGGTCGATACAATGAGCAGTTCTTC
CSVDTPGQGRYNEQFF
>TRBV6-1|NA|TRBJ1-2|13|NA
TGTGCCAGCAGTGATGGTCCGAATTATGGCTACACCTTC
CASSDGPNYGYTF
>TRBV27|few|TRBJ2-7|15|NA
TGTGCCAGCAGTTCAACTTACAAGATCACCTACGAGCAGTACTTC
CASSSTYKITYEQYF
>TRBV6-1|few|TRBJ2-1|12|NA
TGTGCCAGCAGTGAAGGGGTCAATGAGCAGTTCTTC
CASSEGVNEQFF
>TRBV25-1|few|TRBJ2-5|12|NA
TGTGCCAGCAGTGAACAGCCAGAGACCCAGTACTTC
CASSEQPETQYF
>TRBV7-2|NA|TRBJ2-3|15|NA
TGTGCCAGCAGCGGACTATTTAGCGAATGGGATACGCAGTATTTT
CASSGLFSEWDTQYF
>TRBV28|NA|TRBJ2-7|15|NA
TGTGCCAGCAGCAAACCAGGGGTCGGAGAGTACGAGCAGTACTTC
CASSKPGVGEYEQYF
>TRBV5-1|NA|TRBJ2-2|14|NA
TGCGCCAGCAGCCCGGGACAAGCCACCGGGGAGCTGTTTTTT
CASSPGQATGELFF
>TRBV5-1|few|TRBJ2-3|16|TRBD2
TGCGCCAGCAGCTTGGGAGGGACTAGCAGGACAGATACGCAGTATTTT
CASSLGGTSRTDTQYF
>TRBV7-6|NA|TRBJ2-5|14|NA
TGTGCCAGCAGCCAAACACCGGATCAAGAGACCCAGTACTTC
CASSQTPDQETQYF
>TRBV6-1|NA|TRBJ2-2|16|NA
TGTGCCAGCAGTGTCCTCAGGGGAGGGGGCACCGGGGAGCTGTTTTTT
CASSVLRGGGTGELFF
>TRBV7-2|few|TRBJ2-3|13|NA
TGTGCCAGCACCCCCCAGGGGCCCGATACGCAGTATTTT
CASTPQGPDTQYF
>TRBV28|NA|TRBJ2-7|13|TRBD2
TGTGCCAGTCAGCGGGAGGCAGGATACGAGCAGTACTTC
CASQREAGYEQYF
>TRBV5-1|NA|TRBJ2-7|15|TRBD2
TGCGCCAGCAGCTTGGCTAGCGGGAGCTCCTACGAGCAGTACTTC
CASSLASGSSYEQYF
>TRBV2|NA|TRBJ2-7|12|NA
TGTGCCAGCAGTGAGCAGGTCTTCGAGCAGTACTTC
CASSEQVFEQYF
>TRBV27|NA|TRBJ2-7|13|TRBD1
TGTGCCAGCAGTGGACAGGGTAACTACGAGCAGTACTTC
CASSGQGNYEQYF
>TRBV7-9|NA|TRBJ1-2|12|NA
TGTGCCAGCAGCATCGACAGTTATGGCTACACCTTC
CASSIDSYGYTF
>TRBV7-2|NA|TRBJ1-1|13|NA
TGTGCCAGCAGCTTTAATCTGAACACTGAAGCTTTCTTT
CASSFNLNTEAFF
>TRBV10-3|NA|TRBJ2-7|13|NA
TGTGCCATCAGTGGGGGAGAGTGGGACGAGCAGTACTTC
CAISGGEWDEQYF
>TRBV6-6|few|TRBJ2-1|13|NA
TGTGCCAGCTTGGCTAGCACTTACAATGAGCAGTTCTTC
CASLASTYNEQFF
>TRBV19|NA|TRBJ1-2|15|TRBD1
TGTGCCAGTAGTACGTCAGCGTCAGGGGGCTATGGCTACACCTTC
CASSTSASGGYGYTF
>TRBV7-8|few|TRBJ2-5|12|NA
TGTGCCAGCAGCTTAGCGGGAGAGACCCAGTACTTC
CASSLAGETQYF
>TRBV7-3|NA|TRBJ2-1|15|NA
TGTGCCAGCAGCTTCGGGAGTAGCTCCTACAATGAGCAGTTCTTC
CASSFGSSSYNEQFF
>TRBV4-2|few|TRBJ1-2|13|NA
TGTGCCAGCAGCCGCCAGGGAAGCTATGGCTACACCTTC
CASSRQGSYGYTF
>TRBV28|few|TRBJ2-7|15|NA
TGTGCCAGCAGTTTAACCTCGGGAAGCTCCTACGAGCAGTACTTC
CASSLTSGSSYEQYF
>TRBV28|NA|TRBJ2-5|12|NA
TGTGCCAGCAGTCCACCAGACGCGGGATGTTACTTC
CASSPPDAGCYF
>TRBV20-1|few|TRBJ1-1|11|NA
TGCAGTGCTAGAGTAGGTTGGGAAGCTTTCTTT
CSARVGWEAFF
>TRBV28|NA|TRBJ1-1|15|NA
TGTGCCAGCAGTTTGGCAGGGTCAATGAACACTGAAGCTTTCTTT
CASSLAGSMNTEAFF
>TRBV7-9|many|TRBJ2-5|10|NA
TGTGCCAGCAGCCGGGAGACCCAGTACTTC
CASSRETQYF
>TRBV4-3|NA|TRBJ2-1|12|NA
TGCGCCAGCAGCCAAGTCCGCAATGAGCAGTTCTTC
CASSQVRNEQFF
>TRBV29-1|NA|TRBJ2-5|12|NA
TGCAGCGTTGACAGACTACAAGAGACCCAGTACTTC
CSVDRLQETQYF
>TRBV7-9|few|TRBJ2-2|13|NA
TGTGCCAGCAGCTTAGATGACACCGGGGAGCTGTTTTTT
CASSLDDTGELFF
>TRBV7-6|NA|TRBJ2-1|16|NA
TGTGCCAGCAGCTTAGTCACAGGACAGTCCTACAATGAGCAGTTCTTC
CASSLVTGQSYNEQFF
>TRBV28|NA|TRBJ2-7|16|NA
TGTGCCAGCAGTTTGACGAGGGTCGGCCGCTCCTACGAGCAGTACTTC
CASSLTRVGRSYEQYF
>TRBV25-1|few|TRBJ2-5|13|NA
TGTGCCAGCGGCGAAGGGGGCCAAGAGACCCAGTACTTC
CASGEGGQETQYF
>TRBV11-2|NA|TRBJ2-7|14|TRBD1
TGTGCCAGCAGCTTGCAGGGGGCGGTTTACGAGCAGTACTTC
CASSLQGAVYEQYF
>TRBV6-6|NA|TRBJ1-1|13|NA
TGTGCCAGCAGTTACTTCGGGAACACTGAAGCTTTCTTT
CASSYFGNTEAFF
>TRBV5-8|few|TRBJ2-4|14|NA
TGTGCCAGCCTTTTAGGGCAGTTCAAAAACATTCAGTACTTC
CASLLGQFKNIQYF
>TRBV6-6|NA|TRBJ1-5|12|NA
TGTGCCAGCAGTACCGGGGTCCGGCCCCAGCATTTT
CASSTGVRPQHF
>TRBV28|NA|TRBJ2-3|15|TRBD2
TGTGCCAGCAGTTTCCCGGCTAGCGGGAGCCGAACGCAGTATTTT
CASSFPASGSRTQYF
>TRBV6-1|NA|TRBJ2-3|14|NA
TGTGCCAGCAGTCTGGAGACAGCGGCAGATACGCAGTATTTT
CASSLETAADTQYF
>TRBV10-3|NA|TRBJ2-1|17|TRBD2
TGTGCCATCAGTGATACCCCATCTTCGACTAGCTCTAATGAGCAGTTCTTC
CAISDTPSSTSSNEQFF
>TRBV9|NA|TRBJ2-2|14|NA
TGTGCCAGCAGCGTAGGACAGGTCACCGGGGAGCTGTTTTTT
CASSVGQVTGELFF
>TRBV23-1|few|TRBJ1-5|16|NA
TGCGCCGGAGTACTTGGCAGTCGGCTTGGTGGTCAGCCCCAGCATTTT
CAGVLGSRLGGQPQHF
>TRBV9|once|TRBJ2-5|14|NA
TGTGCCAGCAGCCGGACAGATTACCAAGAGACCCAGTACTTC
CASSRTDYQETQYF
>TRBV2|NA|TRBJ2-2|16|TRBD2
TGTGCCAGCAGCCTTAGGACTAGCGGGAGTGCCGGGGAGCTGTTTTTT
CASSLRTSGSAGELFF
>TRBV7-3|NA|TRBJ2-2|14|NA
TGTGCCAGCAGCTTAGACTTAAACACCGGGGAGCTGTTTTTT
CASSLDLNTGELFF
>TRBV7-2|few|TRBJ2-5|14|TRBD2
TGTGCCAGCAGCTCATGGACTAGCGGGGAGACCCAGTACTTC
CASSSWTSGETQYF
>TRBV6-5|few|TRBJ1-1|15|NA
TGTGCCAGCAGTTACTCCGTGGGGGTCGGAACTGAAGCTTTCTTT
CASSYSVGVGTEAFF
>TRBV5-1|NA|TRBJ2-5|13|NA
TGCGCCAGCAGCTCCGAGGGGAGGGAGACCCAGTACTTC
CASSSEGRETQYF
>TRBV6-5|NA|TRBJ1-2|13|TRBD1
TGTGCCAGCGGGACAGGGGGCCGATATGGCTACACCTTC
CASGTGGRYGYTF